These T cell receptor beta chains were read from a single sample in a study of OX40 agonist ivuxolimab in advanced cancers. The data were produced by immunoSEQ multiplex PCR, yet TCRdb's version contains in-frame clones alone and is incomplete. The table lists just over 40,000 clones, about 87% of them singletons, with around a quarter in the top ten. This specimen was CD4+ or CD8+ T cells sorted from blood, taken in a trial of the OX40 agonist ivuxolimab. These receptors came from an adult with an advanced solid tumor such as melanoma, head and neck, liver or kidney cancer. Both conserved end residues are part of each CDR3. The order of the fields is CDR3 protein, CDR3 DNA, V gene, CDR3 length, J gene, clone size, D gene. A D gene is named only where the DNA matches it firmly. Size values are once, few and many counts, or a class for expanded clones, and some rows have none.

CDR3 protein: CASSHTGTSGDPSETQYF
CDR3 DNA: TGTGCCAGCAGCCACACCGGGACTAGCGGCGATCCTTCGGAGACCCAGTACTTC
V gene: TRBV4-2
CDR3 length: 18
J gene: TRBJ2-5
clone size: NA
D gene: TRBD2

CDR3 protein: CASSPRLAGRVFNEQFF
CDR3 DNA: TGTGCCAGCAGTCCCCGACTAGCGGGAAGGGTTTTCAATGAGCAGTTCTTC
V gene: TRBV27
CDR3 length: 17
J gene: TRBJ2-1
clone size: few
D gene: TRBD2

CDR3 protein: CASTEREGTYNEQFF
CDR3 DNA: TGTGCCAGCACGGAGCGGGAGGGAACCTACAATGAGCAGTTCTTC
V gene: TRBV6-5
CDR3 length: 15
J gene: TRBJ2-1
clone size: NA
D gene: TRBD2

CDR3 protein: CASSQAATGGLGPDGFF
CDR3 DNA: TGCGCCAGCAGCCAAGCTGCGACAGGTGGTTTAGGACCGGATGGGTTCTTC
V gene: TRBV4-1
CDR3 length: 17
J gene: TRBJ2-1
clone size: NA
D gene: NA

CDR3 protein: CASSTTSRWGTDTQYF
CDR3 DNA: TGTGCCAGCAGTACCACCAGCAGGTGGGGGACAGATACGCAGTATTTT
V gene: TRBV28
CDR3 length: 16
J gene: TRBJ2-3
clone size: NA
D gene: NA

CDR3 protein: CACSGSSYEQYF
CDR3 DNA: TGTGCCTGTAGCGGGAGCTCCTACGAGCAGTACTTC
V gene: TRBV30
CDR3 length: 12
J gene: TRBJ2-7
clone size: NA
D gene: TRBD2

CDR3 protein: CASSLSGFNSYEQYF
CDR3 DNA: TGTGCCAGCAGTTTATCTGGGTTTAACTCCTACGAGCAGTACTTC
V gene: TRBV27
CDR3 length: 15
J gene: TRBJ2-7
clone size: NA
D gene: NA

CDR3 protein: CASSISGRPYNEQFF
CDR3 DNA: TGTGCCAGCAGCATTAGCGGGAGGCCCTACAATGAGCAGTTCTTC
V gene: TRBV6-5
CDR3 length: 15
J gene: TRBJ2-1
clone size: once
D gene: TRBD2

CDR3 protein: CAAGGDYGYTF
CDR3 DNA: TGTGCTGCCGGGGGCGACTATGGCTACACCTTC
V gene: TRBV7-7
CDR3 length: 11
J gene: TRBJ1-2
clone size: NA
D gene: NA

CDR3 protein: CASSLKGGWGYTF
CDR3 DNA: TGTGCCAGCAGTTTAAAAGGGGGCTGGGGCTACACCTTC
V gene: TRBV28
CDR3 length: 13
J gene: TRBJ1-2
clone size: NA
D gene: TRBD1

CDR3 protein: CASSSSSQVRIQETQYF
CDR3 DNA: TGTGCCAGCAGCTCTTCATCACAGGTTCGGATTCAAGAGACCCAGTACTTC
V gene: TRBV7-2
CDR3 length: 17
J gene: TRBJ2-5
clone size: NA
D gene: NA

CDR3 protein: CAIHRGDTGELFF
CDR3 DNA: TGTGCCATCCACAGGGGGGACACCGGGGAGCTGTTTTTT
V gene: TRBV6-1
CDR3 length: 13
J gene: TRBJ2-2
clone size: NA
D gene: TRBD1

CDR3 protein: CASSQDRVRNKLYSNQPQHF
CDR3 DNA: TGTGCCAGCAGCCAAGATCGCGTTCGGAACAAACTTTATAGCAATCAGCCCCAGCATTTT
V gene: TRBV14
CDR3 length: 20
J gene: TRBJ1-5
clone size: NA
D gene: NA

CDR3 protein: CATSRTGSRSGNTIYF
CDR3 DNA: TGTGCCACCAGCAGGACAGGTTCTAGGTCTGGAAACACCATATATTTT
V gene: TRBV15
CDR3 length: 16
J gene: TRBJ1-3
clone size: NA
D gene: NA

CDR3 protein: CASSFSPYEEPQHF
CDR3 DNA: TGTGCCAGCAGTTTTTCCCCCTATGAAGAGCCCCAGCATTTT
V gene: TRBV6-5
CDR3 length: 14
J gene: TRBJ1-5
clone size: NA
D gene: NA

CDR3 protein: CASSLALAGISYEQYF
CDR3 DNA: TGTGCCAGCAGCTTAGCACTAGCGGGTATCTCCTACGAGCAGTACTTC
V gene: TRBV7-9
CDR3 length: 16
J gene: TRBJ2-7
clone size: NA
D gene: TRBD2

CDR3 protein: CASSQLAGSETQYF
CDR3 DNA: TGTGCCAGCAGCCAATTAGCGGGATCGGAGACCCAGTACTTC
V gene: TRBV14
CDR3 length: 14
J gene: TRBJ2-5
clone size: NA
D gene: TRBD2

CDR3 protein: CASSGLAAGGHSYEQYF
CDR3 DNA: TGTGCCAGCAGCGGCCTCGCAGCGGGAGGCCACTCCTACGAGCAGTACTTC
V gene: TRBV9
CDR3 length: 17
J gene: TRBJ2-7
clone size: NA
D gene: TRBD2

CDR3 protein: CATSRDKQGDAYEQYF
CDR3 DNA: TGTGCCACCAGCAGAGATAAGCAGGGAGATGCCTACGAGCAGTACTTC
V gene: TRBV15
CDR3 length: 16
J gene: TRBJ2-7
clone size: NA
D gene: NA

CDR3 protein: CASSEGGWAGGTNSPLHF
CDR3 DNA: TGTGCCAGCAGTGAAGGAGGATGGGCAGGGGGAACGAATTCACCCCTCCACTTT
V gene: TRBV6-1
CDR3 length: 18
J gene: TRBJ1-6
clone size: NA
D gene: TRBD1

CDR3 protein: CAWYGLADEQFF
CDR3 DNA: TGTGCCTGGTACGGACTAGCCGATGAGCAGTTCTTC
V gene: TRBV30
CDR3 length: 12
J gene: TRBJ2-1
clone size: NA
D gene: TRBD2

CDR3 protein: CASSSRGSPGYTF
CDR3 DNA: TGTGCCAGCAGCTCGCGGGGGTCCCCTGGCTACACCTTC
V gene: TRBV5-6
CDR3 length: 13
J gene: TRBJ1-2
clone size: once
D gene: NA

CDR3 protein: CASSQTSGSSDTQYF
CDR3 DNA: TGTGCCAGCAGCCAGACTAGCGGGAGTTCAGATACGCAGTATTTT
V gene: TRBV28
CDR3 length: 15
J gene: TRBJ2-3
clone size: NA
D gene: TRBD2

CDR3 protein: CASIEGWGGTEAFF
CDR3 DNA: TGTGCCAGCATCGAAGGGTGGGGGGGCACTGAAGCTTTCTTT
V gene: TRBV6-1
CDR3 length: 14
J gene: TRBJ1-1
clone size: NA
D gene: NA

CDR3 protein: CASSDQNEQFF
CDR3 DNA: TGTGCCAGCAGCGACCAAAATGAGCAGTTCTTC
V gene: TRBV9
CDR3 length: 11
J gene: TRBJ2-1
clone size: NA
D gene: NA

CDR3 protein: CASLQGHTEAFF
CDR3 DNA: TGCGCCAGCCTTCAGGGTCACACTGAAGCTTTCTTT
V gene: TRBV10-2
CDR3 length: 12
J gene: TRBJ1-1
clone size: NA
D gene: NA

CDR3 protein: CAILLDRAPQNEQFF
CDR3 DNA: TGTGCCATCTTGCTGGACAGGGCCCCCCAAAATGAGCAGTTCTTC
V gene: TRBV6-4
CDR3 length: 15
J gene: TRBJ2-1
clone size: NA
D gene: TRBD1

CDR3 protein: CASSTPRGWANVLTF
CDR3 DNA: TGTGCCAGCAGCACCCCCCGGGGCTGGGCCAACGTCCTGACTTTC
V gene: TRBV7-9
CDR3 length: 15
J gene: TRBJ2-6
clone size: NA
D gene: NA

CDR3 protein: CASSPEALGAVGTEAFF
CDR3 DNA: TGCGCCAGCAGCCCCGAAGCACTGGGGGCTGTGGGCACTGAAGCTTTCTTT
V gene: TRBV4-1
CDR3 length: 17
J gene: TRBJ1-1
clone size: NA
D gene: NA

CDR3 protein: CASSQLTEEAFF
CDR3 DNA: TGTGCCAGCAGCCAACTCACAGAGGAAGCTTTCTTT
V gene: TRBV7-9
CDR3 length: 12
J gene: TRBJ1-1
clone size: few
D gene: NA

CDR3 protein: CASSLSGLAGSYEQYF
CDR3 DNA: TGTGCCAGCAGTTTATCTGGGCTAGCGGGATCATACGAGCAGTACTTC
V gene: TRBV28
CDR3 length: 16
J gene: TRBJ2-7
clone size: NA
D gene: TRBD2

CDR3 protein: CASSSHDWDQETQYF
CDR3 DNA: TGTGCCAGCAGCTCTCACGACTGGGATCAAGAGACCCAGTACTTC
V gene: TRBV7-2
CDR3 length: 15
J gene: TRBJ2-5
clone size: NA
D gene: NA

CDR3 protein: CAWSAETGTSYEQYF
CDR3 DNA: TGTGCCTGGAGTGCCGAGACAGGGACCTCCTACGAGCAGTACTTC
V gene: TRBV30
CDR3 length: 15
J gene: TRBJ2-7
clone size: NA
D gene: TRBD1

CDR3 protein: CASSYSSTGVTDEQYF
CDR3 DNA: TGTGCCAGCAGTTACTCGTCGACAGGGGTCACGGACGAGCAGTACTTC
V gene: TRBV6-6
CDR3 length: 16
J gene: TRBJ2-7
clone size: NA
D gene: TRBD1

CDR3 protein: CASSLFMPGANVLTF
CDR3 DNA: TGTGCCAGCAGTTTATTCATGCCTGGGGCCAACGTCCTGACTTTC
V gene: TRBV28
CDR3 length: 15
J gene: TRBJ2-6
clone size: NA
D gene: NA

CDR3 protein: CASSSGDIHQETQYF
CDR3 DNA: TGTGCCAGCAGCTCGGGGGACATACACCAAGAGACCCAGTACTTC
V gene: TRBV5-6
CDR3 length: 15
J gene: TRBJ2-5
clone size: NA
D gene: NA

CDR3 protein: CASSPGDRDGYGYTF
CDR3 DNA: TGTGCCAGTAGCCCAGGGGACAGGGATGGCTATGGCTACACCTTC
V gene: TRBV19
CDR3 length: 15
J gene: TRBJ1-2
clone size: NA
D gene: TRBD1

CDR3 protein: CASTLLASTDTQYF
CDR3 DNA: TGTGCCAGCACCCTCCTAGCGAGCACAGATACGCAGTATTTT
V gene: TRBV27
CDR3 length: 14
J gene: TRBJ2-3
clone size: once
D gene: NA

CDR3 protein: CASSDPWTSGSNEQFF
CDR3 DNA: TGTGCCAGCAGCGACCCTTGGACTAGCGGGAGCAATGAGCAGTTCTTC
V gene: TRBV9
CDR3 length: 16
J gene: TRBJ2-1
clone size: NA
D gene: TRBD2

CDR3 protein: CASSYGTAETQYF
CDR3 DNA: TGTGCCAGCAGTTACGGGACAGCAGAGACCCAGTACTTC
V gene: TRBV6-5
CDR3 length: 13
J gene: TRBJ2-5
clone size: NA
D gene: TRBD1

CDR3 protein: CASSLPRGANVLTF
CDR3 DNA: TGTGCCAGCAGCTTACCCCGTGGGGCCAACGTCCTGACTTTC
V gene: TRBV11-2
CDR3 length: 14
J gene: TRBJ2-6
clone size: NA
D gene: NA

CDR3 protein: CASSFSQGTGELFF
CDR3 DNA: TGTGCCAGCAGCTTCTCTCAGGGAACCGGGGAGCTGTTTTTT
V gene: TRBV13
CDR3 length: 14
J gene: TRBJ2-2
clone size: NA
D gene: NA

CDR3 protein: CASSLPLGGEEYF
CDR3 DNA: TGTGCCAGCAGCTTACCCCTGGGCGGGGAGGAGTACTTC
V gene: TRBV7-9
CDR3 length: 13
J gene: TRBJ2-7
clone size: few
D gene: NA

CDR3 protein: CASSLQPGSGAEAFF
CDR3 DNA: TGTGCCAGCAGTTTACAGCCGGGGAGCGGTGCTGAAGCTTTCTTT
V gene: TRBV27
CDR3 length: 15
J gene: TRBJ1-1
clone size: NA
D gene: NA

CDR3 protein: CASSSTLDRGHGYTF
CDR3 DNA: TGTGCCAGCAGCTCCACCTTGGACAGGGGCCATGGCTACACCTTC
V gene: TRBV7-9
CDR3 length: 15
J gene: TRBJ1-2
clone size: NA
D gene: TRBD1

CDR3 protein: CAWSVLSTGGRAFF
CDR3 DNA: TGTGCCTGGAGTGTCCTTTCCACAGGGGGCAGAGCTTTCTTT
V gene: TRBV30
CDR3 length: 14
J gene: TRBJ1-1
clone size: few
D gene: TRBD1

CDR3 protein: CASSQTGFSTDTQYF
CDR3 DNA: TGTGCCAGCAGCCAGACAGGGTTTAGCACAGATACGCAGTATTTT
V gene: TRBV14
CDR3 length: 15
J gene: TRBJ2-3
clone size: NA
D gene: TRBD1

CDR3 protein: CASSFAGGSEQYF
CDR3 DNA: TGTGCCAGCAGCTTCGCAGGGGGGTCCGAGCAGTACTTC
V gene: TRBV7-3
CDR3 length: 13
J gene: TRBJ2-7
clone size: few
D gene: NA

CDR3 protein: CASSVAPSTSGSVGNEQFF
CDR3 DNA: TGTGCCAGCAGCGTAGCTCCCTCGACTAGCGGGAGTGTCGGCAATGAGCAGTTCTTC
V gene: TRBV9
CDR3 length: 19
J gene: TRBJ2-1
clone size: few
D gene: TRBD2

CDR3 protein: CASSVGSGRAYEQYF
CDR3 DNA: TGTGCCAGCAGCGTAGGGAGCGGGAGGGCTTACGAGCAGTACTTC
V gene: TRBV9
CDR3 length: 15
J gene: TRBJ2-7
clone size: NA
D gene: TRBD2

CDR3 protein: CSVDSYNEQFF
CDR3 DNA: TGCAGCGTCGACAGTTACAATGAGCAGTTCTTC
V gene: TRBV29-1
CDR3 length: 11
J gene: TRBJ2-1
clone size: NA
D gene: NA

CDR3 protein: CASGFGNTIYF
CDR3 DNA: TGTGCCAGCGGTTTCGGAAACACCATATATTTT
V gene: TRBV28
CDR3 length: 11
J gene: TRBJ1-3
clone size: NA
D gene: NA

CDR3 protein: CATSPRDRGPYEQYF
CDR3 DNA: TGTGCCACCAGCCCACGGGACAGGGGTCCGTACGAGCAGTACTTC
V gene: TRBV15
CDR3 length: 15
J gene: TRBJ2-7
clone size: once
D gene: TRBD1

CDR3 protein: CASSLYRVTEAFF
CDR3 DNA: TGTGCCAGCAGTTTGTACAGGGTCACTGAAGCTTTCTTT
V gene: TRBV27
CDR3 length: 13
J gene: TRBJ1-1
clone size: NA
D gene: NA

CDR3 protein: CASSYSGAHTEAFF
CDR3 DNA: TGTGCCAGCAGTTACTCGGGGGCCCACACTGAAGCTTTCTTT
V gene: TRBV6-5
CDR3 length: 14
J gene: TRBJ1-1
clone size: NA
D gene: NA

CDR3 protein: CASSYILAGVGNEQFF
CDR3 DNA: TGTGCCAGCAGCTATATTTTAGCGGGAGTGGGCAATGAGCAGTTCTTC
V gene: TRBV7-9
CDR3 length: 16
J gene: TRBJ2-1
clone size: once
D gene: TRBD2

CDR3 protein: CSVEGFTYNEQFF
CDR3 DNA: TGCAGCGTTGAGGGGTTTACCTACAATGAGCAGTTCTTC
V gene: TRBV29-1
CDR3 length: 13
J gene: TRBJ2-1
clone size: NA
D gene: NA

CDR3 protein: CASSFRLVGTDTQYF
CDR3 DNA: TGTGCCAGCAGTTTCCGACTAGTCGGAACAGATACGCAGTATTTT
V gene: TRBV28
CDR3 length: 15
J gene: TRBJ2-3
clone size: NA
D gene: NA

CDR3 protein: CASSFLGRVTDTQYF
CDR3 DNA: TGCGCCAGCAGCTTTTTGGGAAGAGTCACAGATACGCAGTATTTT
V gene: TRBV5-1
CDR3 length: 15
J gene: TRBJ2-3
clone size: NA
D gene: NA

CDR3 protein: CASSYSGADQETQYF
CDR3 DNA: TGTGCCAGCAGTTATAGCGGGGCCGATCAAGAGACCCAGTACTTC
V gene: TRBV6-5
CDR3 length: 15
J gene: TRBJ2-5
clone size: once
D gene: TRBD2